The sequence of this T cell receptor (beta chain) was determined in a study of identical twins. No donor was unhealthy or non-Caucasian. Ten or more counts support this clonotype. Its antigen is currently unknown. Study results and caveats: Analyses based on zero insertions could be partly confounded by invariant MAIT and iNKT cells. Instead of following the same donors, the conclusions were based on cross-sectional statistical analysis. Whereas memory repertoires showed no such difference, abundant cord blood beta clonotypes carried fewer insertions.

From germline, CDR1 is MDHEN and CDR2 SYDVKM. V shed 3 bases and J 10 bases; nucleotides not matched to a gene: 15. The CDR3 is made up of 16 amino acids. TCRdb reanalysed the 5' RACE reads using MiXCR and keeps one entry per CDR3 protein. The sample includes 420,000 or so distinct CDR3 sequences, around a sixth of them seen just once. V gene TRBV28 combines with J gene TRBJ2-1, with 7 bases that match TRBD2. The TCR sequence derives from a man in his fifties in good health. Sequenced input: naive T cells sorted from blood. CDR3 DNA sequence: TGTGCCAGCAGTTTTGGAGGGACCTACCTCGGGGGGGAGCAGTTCTTC. Translation gives CASSFGGTYLGGEQFF.